This TCR beta chain was documented in a study of T cell changes during pregnancy in multiple sclerosis (dated by TCRdb to between 2017 and 2020). Regarding the complete study: The study examined how the T cell repertoire changed over the course of pregnancy in women with multiple sclerosis.

The library came from the immunoSEQ multiplex PCR assay. Drawn from immuneACCESS, this table holds only the in-frame rearrangements with V and J called that TCRdb kept. Clones are partly lost; checked studies trace under half to an unresolved V gene and leave the rest unexplained. The sample yields about 36,000 clones; about 91% were counted once. The leading ten clones occupy 0.35% to 0.45% of the sample. Notes on this clone: This clone's antigen is unknown. Qualities for individual bases were not recorded, and no much larger clone is one base off.

The germline V gene (reference sequence) provides CDR1 SGHKS and CDR2 YYEKEE. The CDR3 starts with the cysteine, ends with the phenylalanine, and has 13 residues. Only the CDR3 part of the read is kept: 39 bases, read in frame from the first base. V loses 5 bases at its end and J loses 4 bases; junction bases beyond the gene matches: 5. This TCR was recovered from a female donor in good health, enrolled as a control in a pregnancy study. Sequencing was performed on CD4+ T cells from peripheral blood mononuclear cells, taken in the third trimester of pregnancy. The V gene is TRBV5-5 and the J gene is TRBJ1-1, with 7 middle bases fitting TRBD1. The bases read TGTGCCAGCAGTCCGCAGGGGGGCACTGAAGCTTTCTTT. This is translated as CASSPQGGTEAFF.